This T cell receptor beta chain was identified during a study of blood T cell repertoires in COVID-19. Study-level background: T cells, B-cell-depleted T cells, or PBMCs provided the cDNA or gDNA that served as material.

The CDR3 sequence is 15 residues long. After removal of 4 bases from V and 7 bases from J, the junction contained 7 bases not matched to a gene. Germline CDR1 and CDR2: LNHNV and YYDKDF (reference sequence). Cohorts were based on clinical histories the participants reported. The data were produced by immunoSEQ multiplex PCR, yet TCRdb's version contains in-frame clones alone and is incomplete. The table includes approximately 230,000 clones, approximately 82% detected once. The sequence came from a man aged 35-49 years who had recovered from COVID-19. The specimen sequenced was PBMCs or T cells enriched from blood (not recorded which). The rearrangement links TRBV15 to TRBJ1-6, with TRBD1 matching over 7 bases. The CDR3 DNA sequence: TGTGCCACCAGCAAGCACAGGGGAGAGAATTCACCCCTCCACTTT. This codes for CATSKHRGENSPLHF.